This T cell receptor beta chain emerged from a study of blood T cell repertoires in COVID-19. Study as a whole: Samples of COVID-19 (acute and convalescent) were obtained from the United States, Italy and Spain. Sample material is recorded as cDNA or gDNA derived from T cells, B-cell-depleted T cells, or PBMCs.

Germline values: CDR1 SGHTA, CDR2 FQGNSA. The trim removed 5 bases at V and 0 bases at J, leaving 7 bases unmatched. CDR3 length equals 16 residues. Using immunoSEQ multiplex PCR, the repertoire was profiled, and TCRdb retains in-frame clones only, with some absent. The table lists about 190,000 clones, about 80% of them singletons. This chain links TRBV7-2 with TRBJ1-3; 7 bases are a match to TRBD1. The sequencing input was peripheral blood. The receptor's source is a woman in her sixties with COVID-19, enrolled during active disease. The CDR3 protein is CASSLTGTVSGNTIYF. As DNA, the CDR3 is TGTGCCAGCAGCCTCACCGGGACAGTCTCTGGAAACACCATATATTTT.